The 9 T cell receptor beta chains presented below share a single source sample, sequenced in a study of T cells in Graves' hyperthyroidism and ophthalmopathy. TCR beta CDR3 region amplification was performed from RNA transcripts. Primed by the HTBI set, a first-round RT-PCR was run on the TCR CDR3. TCRdb reanalysed the multiplex PCR reads using MiXCR and keeps one entry per CDR3 protein. Of over 250,000 distinct CDR3 sequences listed, around 25% were seen once; the top ten hold about 30%. The sequenced sample consisted of blood. These receptor sequences come from a man aged 35 to 55 with Graves' hyperthyroidism that later progressed to Graves' ophthalmopathy.

This clonotype came up many times. The V and J genes are TRBV2 and TRBJ1-5; TRBD1 matches 7 bases. Per the germline V gene, CDR1 is SNHLY and CDR2 is FYNNEI. The CDR3 runs 15 residues. J gave up 2 bases and V 4 bases, and 5 bases lay outside the gene matches. The CDR3: CASSVTGDGNQPQHF. The CDR3 DNA reads as TGTGCCAGCAGTGTCACAGGGGATGGCAATCAGCCCCAGCATTTT. Together with reference TRBV2 and TRBJ1-5, the CDR3 gives the full variable domain: EPEVTQTPSHQVTQMGQEVILRCVPISNHLYFYWYRQILGQKVEFLVSFYNNEISEKSEIFDDQFSVERPDGSNFTLKIRSTKLEDSAMYFCASSVTGDGNQPQHFGDGTRLSIL.

The chain links TRBV6-2 or TRBV6-3 to TRBJ2-7; 7 bases map to TRBD2. After removal of 0 bases from V and 7 bases from J, the junction contained 9 bases not matched to a gene. The CDR3 sequence is 15 residues long. Per germline, CDR1 MNHEY and CDR2 SVGEGT. CDR3 nucleotide sequence: TGTGCCAGCAGTTACTCGATCGCGGGAGTAGGTGAGCAGTACTTC. This gives the protein CASSYSIAGVGEQYF.

The sample holds many counts of this clonotype. This chain uses TRBV12-3 or TRBV12-4 with TRBJ2-2; D may be TRBD2 (5 bases). Trimming took 2 bases from V and 4 from J, leaving 8 bases between them. The CDR3 is 14 residues long. This CDR3 is CASSLQAGTGELFF. In DNA form, the CDR3 reads TGTGCCAGCAGTTTACAGGCGGGCACCGGGGAGCTGTTTTTT.

This clonotype has ten or more counts. The J gene is TRBJ1-1, the V gene TRBV13; possible D gene TRBD1, 6 bases. Germline values: CDR1 PRHDT, CDR2 FYEKMQ (reference sequence). Trimming stripped 1 base from V and 7 bases from J, with 13 bases between. This CDR3 spans 14 amino acids. The CDR3 sequence: CASSLERGRGEAFF. The CDR3 DNA reads TGTGCCAGCAGCTTAGAGCGGGGCAGGGGTGAAGCTTTCTTT.

The V call is TRBV6-2 or TRBV6-3, the J call TRBJ2-7, with 7 bases that match TRBD2. The CDR3 length is 13 residues. Unmatched junction bases numbered 0, after V lost 2 bases and J lost 2 bases. CDR1 and CDR2 from the germline V gene are MNHEY and SVGEGT. The CDR3 nucleotides read TGTGCCAGCAGTTACCTAGCGGCCTACGAGCAGTACTTC. The encoded protein is CASSYLAAYEQYF.

This clonotype was seen ten or more times. The chain is built from TRBV18 and TRBJ2-7; 10 bases fit TRBD1. V shed 2 bases and J 3 bases; nucleotides not matched to a gene: 4. Germline values: CDR1 KGHSH, CDR2 LQKENI. The CDR3 loop spans 15 amino acids. CDR3 coding DNA: TGTGCCAGCTCACCAGGGACAGGGGACCTCTACGAGCAGTACTTC. It specifies CASSPGTGDLYEQYF.

The chain combines TRBV12-3 or TRBV12-4 with TRBJ2-7, with 9 bases identical to TRBD2. Losses at the gene ends were 2 bases for V and 5 bases for J; bases not matched to a gene: 4. This CDR3 has 14 residues. The CDR3 DNA follows: TGTGCCAGCAGTTTACTAGCGGGAATGGACGAGCAGTACTTC. Translation gives CASSLLAGMDEQYF.

This clonotype occurred many times. The chain employs TRBV2 and TRBJ2-2, with 9 bases lining up with TRBD1. Germline assignment: CDR1 SNHLY and CDR2 FYNNEI. V gave up 5 bases and J gave up 2 bases; unmatched junction bases: 3. This CDR3 has 15 residues. DNA for the CDR3: TGTGCCAGCAGTCAACAGGGGGCAAACACCGGGGAGCTGTTTTTT. It yields the protein CASSQQGANTGELFF.

The genes are TRBV27 and TRBJ1-2; TRBD1 aligns across 9 bases. J lost 8 bases, V lost 5 bases, and 9 bases had no gene match. The V gene's germline CDR1 is MNHEY and CDR2 SMNVEV (reference sequence). This CDR3 is 14 amino acids long. For the CDR3, the DNA is TGTGCCAGCAGTCACCTCCACAGGGGGCACGGCTACACCTTC. This gives the protein CASSHLHRGHGYTF.